This T cell receptor beta chain appears in the sequencing data of a study of lymphopenia after photon versus proton radiotherapy. Study-level findings and limits: Authors raise, but do not show, better survival with proton therapy.

Clones were read by immunoSEQ multiplex PCR, and TCRdb kept only the in-frame ones, dropping some. This sample has about 61,000 clones, with around 87% found just once. The CDR3 extends over 15 amino acids. Looked up from germline, CDR1 is SGHDT and CDR2 is YYEEEE. The V gene lost 4 bases and the J gene lost 4 bases, with 17 bases spanning the gap. Of note for this clone: Antigen: not known.

This chain joins TRBV5-6 and TRBJ1-2; D gene uncertain. The sequences come from peripheral blood, collected from a patient treated with photon-based radiotherapy. The source is a man aged 40-55 years with gastric cancer. CDR3 protein: CASSRSLQLFYGYTF. DNA of the CDR3: TGTGCCAGCAGCCGATCTCTACAACTTTTCTATGGCTACACCTTC.